This T cell receptor beta chain was retrieved from a study of cytomegalovirus exposure and HLA in healthy donors. Germline loops: CDR1 LNHDA, CDR2 SQIVND (reference sequence). V dropped 6 bases and J dropped 3; count of bases not matched to a gene: 5. CDR3 length: 14 residues. The PCR employed 60 Vbeta primers together with 13 Jbeta primers. The table came from immunoSEQ multiplex PCR; TCRdb's copy has only in-frame clones and leaves some out. Of roughly 140,000 clones in the sample, approximately 80% were seen once. V usage is TRBV19 and J usage is TRBJ1-1; the match to TRBD1 covers 9 bases. Material for sequencing was PBMCs. The receptor's source is a middle-aged man in good health and CMV-seronegative. The chain's CDR3 is CASRSGTGYTEAFF. The CDR3 region has the DNA TGTGCCAGTAGATCCGGGACAGGGTACACTGAAGCTTTCTTT.